This T cell receptor (beta chain) was documented in a study of CD8 T cells in ankylosing spondylitis. This CDR3 contains 14 residues. Germline V gene data show CDR1 as SGHAT and CDR2 as FQNNGV. V lost 4 bases to trimming and J lost 5 bases, with 13 bases between them. General study findings and limits: Disease-associated clones were reportedly significantly overrepresented in matched ankylosing spondylitis synovial fluid. For ankylosing spondylitis blood, a TCR beta motif of 7 or 8 highly homologous variants appeared characteristic.

TCRdb re-derived calls from the 5' RACE reads in MiXCR, one entry per CDR3 protein. Seen here are 250,000 to 400,000 distinct CDR3 sequences, approximately 10% observed once, and the top ten hold about a tenth. This clonotype was counted ten times or more. Its antigen is currently unknown. The sequenced material came from blood, either unsorted or a sorted T cell fraction (not recorded which). The chain combines TRBV11-2 with TRBJ2-3; D is undetermined. The sequence was obtained from a female donor with ankylosing spondylitis or in good health (not recorded which). The CDR3, as DNA: TGTGCCAGCAGCTCCTCGCCCATGGGAGATACGCAGTATTTT. Protein sequence: CASSSSPMGDTQYF.